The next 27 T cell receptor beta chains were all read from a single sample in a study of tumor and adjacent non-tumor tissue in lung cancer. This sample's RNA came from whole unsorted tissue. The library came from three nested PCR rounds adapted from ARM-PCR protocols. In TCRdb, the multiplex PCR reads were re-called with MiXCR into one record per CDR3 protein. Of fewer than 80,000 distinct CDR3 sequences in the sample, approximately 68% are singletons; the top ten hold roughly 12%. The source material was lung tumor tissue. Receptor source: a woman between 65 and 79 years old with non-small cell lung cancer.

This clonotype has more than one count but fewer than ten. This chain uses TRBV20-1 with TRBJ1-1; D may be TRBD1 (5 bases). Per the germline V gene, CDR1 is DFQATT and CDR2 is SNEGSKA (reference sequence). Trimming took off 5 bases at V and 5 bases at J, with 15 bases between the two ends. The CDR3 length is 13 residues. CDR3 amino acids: CSAPKTGRTEAFF. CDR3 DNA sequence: TGCAGTGCTCCTAAGACGGGGCGAACTGAAGCTTTCTTT.

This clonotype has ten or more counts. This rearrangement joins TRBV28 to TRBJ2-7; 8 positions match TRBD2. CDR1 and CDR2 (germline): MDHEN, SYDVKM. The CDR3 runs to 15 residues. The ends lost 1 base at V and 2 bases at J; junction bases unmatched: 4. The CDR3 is CASSLSGLATYEQYF. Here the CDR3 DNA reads TGTGCCAGCAGTTTATCAGGACTAGCAACCTACGAGCAGTACTTC.

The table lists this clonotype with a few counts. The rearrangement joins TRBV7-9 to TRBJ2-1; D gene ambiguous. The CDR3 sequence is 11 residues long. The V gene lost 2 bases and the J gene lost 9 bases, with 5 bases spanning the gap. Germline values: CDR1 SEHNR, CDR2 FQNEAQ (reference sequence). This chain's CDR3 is CASSLISEQFF. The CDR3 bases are TGTGCCAGCAGCTTAATAAGTGAGCAGTTCTTC.

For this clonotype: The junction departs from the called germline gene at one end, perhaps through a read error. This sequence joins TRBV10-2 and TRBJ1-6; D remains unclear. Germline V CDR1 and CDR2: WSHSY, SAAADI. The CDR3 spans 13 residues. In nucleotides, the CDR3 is TGCGCCAGCACCGACCACTCGAATTCACACCTCCACTTT. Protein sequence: CASTDHSNSHLHF.

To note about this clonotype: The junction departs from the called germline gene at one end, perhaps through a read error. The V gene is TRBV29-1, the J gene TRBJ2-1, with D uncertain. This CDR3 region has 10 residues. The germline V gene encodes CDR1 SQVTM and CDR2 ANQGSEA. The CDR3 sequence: CSVYDNEQSF. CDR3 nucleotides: TGCAGCGTTTATGACAATGAGCAGTCCTTC.

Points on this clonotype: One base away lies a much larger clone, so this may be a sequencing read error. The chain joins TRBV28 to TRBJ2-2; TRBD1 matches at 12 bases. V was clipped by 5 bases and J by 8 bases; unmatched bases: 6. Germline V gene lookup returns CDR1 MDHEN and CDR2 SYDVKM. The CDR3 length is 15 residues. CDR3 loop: CASSDGDRGRGELFF. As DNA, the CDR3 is TGTGCCAGCAGTGACGGGGACAGGGGGCGAGGGGAGCTGTTTTTT. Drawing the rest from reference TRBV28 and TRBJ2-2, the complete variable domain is DVKVTQSSRYLVKRTGEKVFLECVQDMDHENMFWYRQDPGLGLRLIYFSYDVKMKEKGDIPEGYSVSREKKERFSLILESASTNQTSMYLCASSDGDRGRGELFFGEGSRLTVL.

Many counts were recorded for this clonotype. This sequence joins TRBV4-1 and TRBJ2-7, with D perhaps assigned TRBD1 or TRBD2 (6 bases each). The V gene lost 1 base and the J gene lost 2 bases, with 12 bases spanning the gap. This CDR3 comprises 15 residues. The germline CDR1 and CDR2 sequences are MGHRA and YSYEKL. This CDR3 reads CASSQGGGGAYEQYF. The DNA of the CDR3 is TGCGCCAGCAGCCAAGGAGGAGGGGGAGCCTACGAGCAGTACTTC.

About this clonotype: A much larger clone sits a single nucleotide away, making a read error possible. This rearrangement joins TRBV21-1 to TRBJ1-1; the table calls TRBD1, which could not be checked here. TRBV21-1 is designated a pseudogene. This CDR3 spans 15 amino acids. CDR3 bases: TGTGCCAACAGGCGTGGGGGACAGGGAGGCACTGAAGCTTTCTTT. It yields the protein CANRRGGQGGTEAFF.

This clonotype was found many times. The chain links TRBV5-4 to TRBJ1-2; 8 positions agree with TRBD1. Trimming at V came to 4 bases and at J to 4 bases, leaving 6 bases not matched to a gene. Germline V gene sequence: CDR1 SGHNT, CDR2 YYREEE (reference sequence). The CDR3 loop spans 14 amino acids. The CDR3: CASSKQGGIYGYTF. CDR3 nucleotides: TGTGCCAGCAGCAAACAGGGGGGAATCTATGGCTACACCTTC.

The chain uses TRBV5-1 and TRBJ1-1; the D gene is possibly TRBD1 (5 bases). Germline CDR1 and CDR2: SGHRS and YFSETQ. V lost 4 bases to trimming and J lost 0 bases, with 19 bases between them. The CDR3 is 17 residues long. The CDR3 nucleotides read TGCGCCAGCAGCACCCGGGACTGCGCTTTTATGAACACTGAAGCTTTCTTT. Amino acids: CASSTRDCAFMNTEAFF.

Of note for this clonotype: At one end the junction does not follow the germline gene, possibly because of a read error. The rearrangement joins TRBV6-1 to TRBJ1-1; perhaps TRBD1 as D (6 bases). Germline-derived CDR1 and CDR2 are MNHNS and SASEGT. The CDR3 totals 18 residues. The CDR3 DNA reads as TGTGCCAGCAGCATCTTAAAACTCGCAGGGTTGGGGGACACTGAAGCCTTCTTT. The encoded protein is CASSILKLAGLGDTEAFF.

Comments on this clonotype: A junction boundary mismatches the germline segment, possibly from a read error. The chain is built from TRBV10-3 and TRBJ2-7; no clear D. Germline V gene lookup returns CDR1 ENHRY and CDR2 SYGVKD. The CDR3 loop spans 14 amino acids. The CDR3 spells CAISDGRMTYEQYF. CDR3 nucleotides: TGTGCCATAAGTGATGGACGGATGACCTACGAGCAGTACTTC.

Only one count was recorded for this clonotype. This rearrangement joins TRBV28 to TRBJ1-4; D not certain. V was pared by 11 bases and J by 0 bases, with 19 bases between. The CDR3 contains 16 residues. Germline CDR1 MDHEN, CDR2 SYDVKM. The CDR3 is CAGRIRESATNEKLFF. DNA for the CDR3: TGTGCCGGTAGAATTAGGGAAAGTGCAACTAATGAAAAACTGTTTTTT.

CDR3 sequence reads: CASSSVLGRSYGYTF. CDR3 sequence (DNA): TGTGCCAGCAGCTCGGTCCTAGGTCGGTCCTATGGCTACACCTTC. The chain uses TRBV7-3 and TRBJ1-2; the D is unclear. This CDR3 is built from 15 residues. V was trimmed by 4 bases and J by 4 bases, leaving 16 bases between them. From germline, CDR1 is SGHTA and CDR2 FQGTGA.

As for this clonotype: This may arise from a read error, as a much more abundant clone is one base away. The CDR3 DNA reads TGTGCCAGCGATCGGAAGGTGAGCAGTCAGCCCCAGCATTTT. This gives the protein CASDRKVSSQPQHF. The chain couples TRBV28 to TRBJ1-5; no definite D call. Germline CDR1 reads MDHEN; CDR2 reads SYDVKM. There are 14 residues in the CDR3.

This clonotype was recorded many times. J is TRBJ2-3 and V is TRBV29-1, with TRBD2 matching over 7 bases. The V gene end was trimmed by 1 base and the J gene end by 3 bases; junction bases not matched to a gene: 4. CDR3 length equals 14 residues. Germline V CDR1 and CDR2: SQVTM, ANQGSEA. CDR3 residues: CSVEVGTNTDTQYF. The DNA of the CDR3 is TGCAGCGTTGAAGTGGGGACTAATACAGATACGCAGTATTTT.

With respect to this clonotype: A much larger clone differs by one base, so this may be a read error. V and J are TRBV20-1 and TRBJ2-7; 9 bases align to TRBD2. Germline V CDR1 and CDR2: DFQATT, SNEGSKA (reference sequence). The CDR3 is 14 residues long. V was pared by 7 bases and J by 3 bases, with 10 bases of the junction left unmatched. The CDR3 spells CSVGKPAGGYEQYF. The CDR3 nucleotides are TGCAGTGTAGGGAAACCAGCGGGAGGCTACGAGCAGTACTTC.

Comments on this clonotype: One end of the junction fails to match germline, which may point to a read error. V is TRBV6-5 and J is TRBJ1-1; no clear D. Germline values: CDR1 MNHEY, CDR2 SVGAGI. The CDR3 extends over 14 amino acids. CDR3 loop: CANSYSISVDGAFF. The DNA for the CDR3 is TGTGCCAACAGTTACTCAATTTCGGTGGATGGGGCTTTCTTT.

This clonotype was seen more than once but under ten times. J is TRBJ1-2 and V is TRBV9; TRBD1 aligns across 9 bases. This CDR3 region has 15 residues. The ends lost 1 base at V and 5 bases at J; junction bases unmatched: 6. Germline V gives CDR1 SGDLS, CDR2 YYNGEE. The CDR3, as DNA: TGTGCCAGCAGCGTACGGGGACAGGGCGTATATGGCTACACCTTC. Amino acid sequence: CASSVRGQGVYGYTF.

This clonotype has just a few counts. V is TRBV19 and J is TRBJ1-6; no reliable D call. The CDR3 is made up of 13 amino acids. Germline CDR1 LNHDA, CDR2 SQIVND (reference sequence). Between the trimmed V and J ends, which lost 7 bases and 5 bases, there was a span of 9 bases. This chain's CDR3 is CASMPRNNSPLHF. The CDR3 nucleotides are TGTGCCAGTATGCCTCGTAATAATTCACCCCTCCACTTT.

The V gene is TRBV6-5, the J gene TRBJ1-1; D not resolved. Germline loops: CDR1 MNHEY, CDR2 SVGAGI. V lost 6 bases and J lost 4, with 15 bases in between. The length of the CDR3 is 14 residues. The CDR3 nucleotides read TGTGCCAGCAGACTGGCTGGTTGGATCACTGAAGCTTTCTTT. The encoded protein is CASRLAGWITEAFF.

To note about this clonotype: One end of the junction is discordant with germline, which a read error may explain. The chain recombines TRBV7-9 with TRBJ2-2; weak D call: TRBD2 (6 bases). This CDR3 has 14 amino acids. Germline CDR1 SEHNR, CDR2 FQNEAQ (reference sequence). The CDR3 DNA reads TGTGCCAGCAGACTGACCAGCGCTGGCGGGGAGCTGTTGTTT. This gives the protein CASRLTSAGGELLF.

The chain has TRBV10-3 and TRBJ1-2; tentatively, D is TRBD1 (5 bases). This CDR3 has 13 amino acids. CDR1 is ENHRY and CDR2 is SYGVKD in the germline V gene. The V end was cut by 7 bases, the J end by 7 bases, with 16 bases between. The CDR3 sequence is CAITAAGPGGYTF. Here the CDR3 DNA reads TGTGCCATCACAGCTGCGGGGCCCGGTGGCTACACCTTC.

DNA for the CDR3: TGTGCCAGCAACTCCTTAGTGGCGGGAAGGAACGAGCAGTACTTC. As protein: CASNSLVAGRNEQYF. The rearrangement uses TRBV11-2 and TRBJ2-7, with D perhaps TRBD2 (6 bases). CDR1 is SGHAT and CDR2 is FQNNGV in the germline V gene. V lost 7 bases and J lost 5, with 21 bases in between. The CDR3 spans 15 residues.

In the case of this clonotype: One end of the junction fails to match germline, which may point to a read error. CDR3 in amino acids: CASSLVRVGQQHF. CDR3 coding DNA: TGTGCCAGTAGCTTGGTGCGGGTGGGTCAGCAGCACTTC. V gene TRBV5-6 combines with J gene TRBJ2-7, with D maybe TRBD2 (5 bases). Germline V CDR1 and CDR2: SGHDT, YYEEEE. The CDR3 totals 13 residues.

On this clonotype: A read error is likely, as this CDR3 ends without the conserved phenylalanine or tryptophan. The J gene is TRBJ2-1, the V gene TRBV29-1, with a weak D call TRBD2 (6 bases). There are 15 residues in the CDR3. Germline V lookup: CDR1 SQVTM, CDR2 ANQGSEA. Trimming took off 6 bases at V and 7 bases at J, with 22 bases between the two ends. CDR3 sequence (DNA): TGCAGCGTGCGGGAAGGGGATAGCGTCACTAATGAGCAGTTCCTC. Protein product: CSVREGDSVTNEQFL.

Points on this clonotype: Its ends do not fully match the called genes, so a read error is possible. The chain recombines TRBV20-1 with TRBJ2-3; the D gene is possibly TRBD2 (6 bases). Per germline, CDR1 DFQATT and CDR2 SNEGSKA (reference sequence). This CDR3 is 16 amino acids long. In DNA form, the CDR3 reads TGCAGTGCTAGGTCACAACGGGGGTCTAGCACAGATAAGCAGTATTTT. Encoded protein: CSARSQRGSSTDKQYF.